Below, 19 T cell receptor beta chains from the same sample are listed, as sequenced in a study of T cells after yellow fever vaccination. TCRdb recomputed calls from the 5' RACE reads with MiXCR, one row per CDR3 protein. Of a few hundred thousand distinct CDR3 sequences detected, 3.6% appear once; the ten largest clones hold around 24%. This sample comprised PBMCs, obtained on the day of the yellow fever booster vaccination. The source of these receptors is a young man who received the YFV17D yellow fever vaccine.

The genes are TRBV5-1 and TRBJ2-5, with D uncertain. Trimming shortened V by 0 bases and J by 1 base, and 7 bases separated the two germline ends. Germline V lookup: CDR1 SGHRS, CDR2 YFSETQ. The CDR3 spans 14 residues. The CDR3 DNA reads as TGCGCCAGCAGCTTGGGCCTAATCCAAGAGACCCAGTACTTC. Translating it yields CASSLGLIQETQYF.

In its sample, this clonotype was seen a few times. The CDR3 spells CASFSGGTHNEQFF. In DNA form, the CDR3 reads TGCGCCAGCTTTAGCGGGGGGACTCACAATGAGCAGTTCTTC. This rearrangement joins TRBV5-1 to TRBJ2-1, with 10 bases aligning to TRBD2. Germline V gene sequence: CDR1 SGHRS, CDR2 YFSETQ. The CDR3 spans 14 residues. V shed 7 bases and J 5 bases; nucleotides not matched to a gene: 6.

This clonotype was seen repeatedly, ten times or more. V gene TRBV11-3 combines with J gene TRBJ1-2, with a tentative D call TRBD1 (5 bases). Trimming pared 6 bases from V and 6 bases from J, leaving 11 bases between. The germline V gene encodes CDR1 SGHNT and CDR2 YENEEA. The CDR3 length is 12 residues. In nucleotides, the CDR3 is TGTGCCAGCAGGTGGGGGTGGAATGGCTACACCTTC. As protein: CASRWGWNGYTF.

This chain uses TRBV10-3 with TRBJ1-5; 7 positions agree with TRBD1. The CDR3 has 14 amino acids. Germline CDR1 ENHRY, CDR2 SYGVKD. V trimming: 2 bases; J trimming: 2 bases; junction bases outside the gene matches: 0. The CDR3, as DNA: TGTGCCATCAGTGAGGACAGGGGCAATCAGCCCCAGCATTTT. Translation gives CAISEDRGNQPQHF.

This clonotype was detected many times. The rearrangement joins TRBV5-1 to TRBJ1-1; possibly TRBD1 for D (5 bases). Trimming took 3 bases from V and 2 from J, leaving 11 bases between them. CDR3 length: 14 residues. The germline gives CDR1 SGHRS, CDR2 YFSETQ. CDR3 bases: TGCGCCAGCAGCTATGACAGACGAAACACTGAAGCTTTCTTT. Its translation is CASSYDRRNTEAFF.

This clonotype has just a few counts. The chain employs TRBV5-1 and TRBJ1-1; D is ambiguous. Per germline, CDR1 SGHRS and CDR2 YFSETQ. The CDR3 consists of 15 residues. Trimming stripped 0 bases from V and 5 bases from J, with 14 bases between. CDR3 residues: CASSLVIAPGTEAFF. The CDR3 DNA is TGCGCCAGCAGCTTGGTCATAGCGCCGGGGACTGAAGCTTTCTTT. Based on the CDR3 plus reference TRBV5-1 and TRBJ1-1, the full variable domain is KAGVTQTPRYLIKTRGQQVTLSCSPISGHRSVSWYQQTPGQGLQFLFEYFSETQRNKGNFPGRFSGRQFSNSRSEMNVSTLELGDSALYLCASSLVIAPGTEAFFGQGTRLTVV.

This clonotype was recorded many times. The genes are TRBV10-3 and TRBJ1-2; tentative D call: TRBD1 (6 bases). The CDR3 spans 14 residues. V gave up 2 bases and J gave up 1 base, with 8 bases separating them. Germline V gene lookup returns CDR1 ENHRY and CDR2 SYGVKD. In DNA form, the CDR3 reads TGTGCCATCAGTGAGAACAGGGATAACTATGGCTACACCTTC. Its translation: CAISENRDNYGYTF.

The chain recombines TRBV4-1 with TRBJ1-5; maybe TRBD1 (5 bases). Trimming pared 3 bases from V and 5 bases from J, leaving 20 bases between. This CDR3 has 17 residues. CDR1 and CDR2 (germline): MGHRA, YSYEKL. DNA of the CDR3: TGCGCCAGCAGCCATCTCCCGGGACCGGGGTCGGATCAGCCCCAGCATTTT. It codes for CASSHLPGPGSDQPQHF.

This clonotype was counted at least ten times. V gene TRBV5-1 combines with J gene TRBJ2-3, with 13 bases aligning to TRBD2. Germline assignment: CDR1 SGHRS and CDR2 YFSETQ. This CDR3 comprises 16 residues. J gave up 5 bases and V 1 base, and 4 bases lay outside the gene matches. CDR3 sequence reads: CASSLTSGGAEDTQYF. For the CDR3, the DNA is TGCGCCAGCAGCTTGACTAGCGGGGGGGCGGAAGATACGCAGTATTTT.

This clonotype has ten or more counts. The rearrangement uses TRBV29-1 and TRBJ2-3; a possible D gene is TRBD2 (7 bases). This CDR3 region has 14 residues. Deletions cut 7 bases from V and 4 bases from J, with 18 bases between. Germline CDR1 is SQVTM and CDR2 is ANQGSEA. The CDR3 DNA sequence: TGCAGCGGGGGCGGGGGCTTCGGAGCAGATACGCAGTATTTT. Encoded protein: CSGGGGFGADTQYF.

This clonotype was seen a few times. The gene calls are TRBV20-1 and TRBJ1-1; the D is unclear. This CDR3 is 13 amino acids long. Per the germline V gene, CDR1 is DFQATT and CDR2 is SNEGSKA (reference sequence). V dropped 1 base and J dropped 1 base, with 7 bases sitting between them. CDR3 sequence (DNA): TGCAGTGCTAGAGTGCGAGGGAACACTGAAGCTTTCTTT. Encoded protein: CSARVRGNTEAFF.

The chain carries TRBV7-7 and TRBJ2-3; TRBD2 matches at 10 bases. Germline V gene lookup returns CDR1 SSHAT and CDR2 FNYEAQ (reference sequence). With V trimmed by 2 bases and J by 0 bases, 5 bases remained unmatched. This CDR3 contains 17 residues. CDR3 amino acids: CASSLSGSGGSTDTQYF. Here the CDR3 DNA reads TGTGCCAGCAGCTTATCGGGTAGCGGGGGGAGCACAGATACGCAGTATTTT.

J is TRBJ1-2 and V is TRBV5-1, with unresolved D. V dropped 2 bases and J dropped 0 bases, with 8 bases sitting between them. The CDR3 has 14 residues. Germline V CDR1 and CDR2: SGHRS, YFSETQ. The CDR3 nucleotides are TGCGCCAGCAGCTTTGAGACTCCTAACTATGGCTACACCTTC. Its translation: CASSFETPNYGYTF.

This chain links TRBV18 with TRBJ2-3; 9 bases match TRBD2. Unmatched junction bases numbered 8, after V lost 0 bases and J lost 7 bases. Germline values: CDR1 KGHSH, CDR2 LQKENI. The CDR3 contains 16 residues. The CDR3 DNA sequence: TGTGCCAGCTCACCACCTGCGGGGGGGATACTAAATACGCAGTATTTT. Its translation is CASSPPAGGILNTQYF.

This chain connects TRBV12-3 or TRBV12-4 to TRBJ1-1; no clear D. The CDR3 is made up of 13 amino acids. With 5 bases removed from V and 3 bases from J, the gap between germline ends came to 10 bases. The CDR3 loop reads CASSNGPDTEAFF. Here the CDR3 DNA reads TGTGCCAGCAGTAACGGACCGGACACTGAAGCTTTCTTT.

This clonotype was recorded many times. The junction differs from germline at one of its ends, possibly a read error. The rearrangement joins TRBV7-7 to TRBJ2-1; D call uncertain. From germline, CDR1 is SSHAT and CDR2 FNYEAQ (reference sequence). The CDR3 sequence is 15 residues long. CDR3 nucleotides: TGTGCTAGCAGCTTAGCCCAAGTAGACCCTAATGAGCAGTTCTTC. Its translation is CASSLAQVDPNEQFF. Drawing the rest from reference TRBV7-7 and TRBJ2-1, the complete variable domain is GAGVSQSPRYKVTKRGQDVTLRCDPISSHATLYWYQQALGQGPEFLTYFNYEAQPDKSGLPSDRFSAERPEGSISTLTIQRTEQRDSAMYRCASSLAQVDPNEQFFGPGTRLTVL.

This clonotype was observed at least ten times. The chain joins TRBV5-1 to TRBJ2-3, with 8 positions matching TRBD2. CDR1 and CDR2 from the germline V gene are SGHRS and YFSETQ. Trimming at V came to 0 bases and at J to 4 bases, leaving 1 base not matched to a gene. The CDR3 contains 14 residues. CDR3 nucleotides: TGCGCCAGCAGCTTGGGGACTAGCCCAGATACGCAGTATTTT. Translated: CASSLGTSPDTQYF.

This clonotype occurred many times. The chain carries TRBV6-1 and TRBJ2-2; weak D call: TRBD2 (5 bases). The length of the CDR3 is 13 residues. Germline assignment: CDR1 MNHNS and CDR2 SASEGT. Deletions cut 5 bases from V and 7 bases from J, with 11 bases between. The DNA of the CDR3 is TGTGCCAGCAGTCCGGGATTCTTCGGGGAGCTGTTTTTT. It codes for CASSPGFFGELFF.

There are many counts of this clonotype. The chain has TRBV7-2 and TRBJ1-1; TRBD1 matches 8 bases. Germline trimming cut 4 bases from V and 0 bases from J; bases unmatched to any gene: 13. The CDR3 is made up of 18 amino acids. Germline V gives CDR1 SGHTA, CDR2 FQGNSA. The CDR3 here is CASSSPRQGLIMNTEAFF. In nucleotides, the CDR3 is TGTGCCAGCAGCTCCCCTCGACAGGGGCTAATTATGAACACTGAAGCTTTCTTT.